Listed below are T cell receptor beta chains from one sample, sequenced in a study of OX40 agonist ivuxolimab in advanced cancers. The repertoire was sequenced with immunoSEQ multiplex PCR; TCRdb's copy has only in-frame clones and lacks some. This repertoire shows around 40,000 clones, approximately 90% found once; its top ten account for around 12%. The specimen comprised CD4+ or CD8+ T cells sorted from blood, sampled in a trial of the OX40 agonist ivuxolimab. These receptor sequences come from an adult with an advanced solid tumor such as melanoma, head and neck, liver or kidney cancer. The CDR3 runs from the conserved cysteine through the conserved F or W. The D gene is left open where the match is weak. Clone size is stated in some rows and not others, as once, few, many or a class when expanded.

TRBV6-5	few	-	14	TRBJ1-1	TGTGCCAGCAGTGAACTGCCTTGGGGCACTGAAGCTTTCTTT	CASSELPWGTEAFF
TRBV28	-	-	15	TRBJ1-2	TGTGCCAGCAGACGAAATGGTGTCTTGGACTATGGCTACACCTTC	CASRRNGVLDYGYTF
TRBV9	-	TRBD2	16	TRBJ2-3	TGTGCCAGCAGCGCGAGACTAGCGGGAGTCACAGATACGCAGTATTTT	CASSARLAGVTDTQYF
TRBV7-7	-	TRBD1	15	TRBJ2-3	TGTGCTAGCAGCTTACGGACAGGGGGAACAGATACGCAGTATTTT	CASSLRTGGTDTQYF
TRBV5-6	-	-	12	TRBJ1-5	TGTGCCAGCAGCCGCCCTCAGGGACCCCAGCATTTT	CASSRPQGPQHF
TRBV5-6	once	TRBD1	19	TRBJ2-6	TGTGCCAGCAGCCCAACACAGGGGGCTAATGGGTTTCGGGCCAACGTCCTGACTTTC	CASSPTQGANGFRANVLTF
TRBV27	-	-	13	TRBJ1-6	TGTGCCAGCAGTTTCAGGGGAGGATCACCCCTCCACTTT	CASSFRGGSPLHF
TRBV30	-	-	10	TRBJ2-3	TGTGCCTGGAGGTCAGATACGCAGTATTTT	CAWRSDTQYF
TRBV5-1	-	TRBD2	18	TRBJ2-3	TGCGCCAGCAGCTGGAGGTCGGCTAGCGGGAGGGCGGCAGATACGCAGTATTTT	CASSWRSASGRAADTQYF
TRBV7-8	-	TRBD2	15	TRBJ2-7	TGTGCCAGCAGCTTAGTGGGACTAGGACCCTACGAGCAGTACTTC	CASSLVGLGPYEQYF
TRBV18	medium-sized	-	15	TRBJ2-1	TGTGCCAGCTCACCCGCGGGATACTCCTACAATGAGCAGTTCTTC	CASSPAGYSYNEQFF
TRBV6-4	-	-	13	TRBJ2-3	TGTGCCAGCAGTGACTCGGACACAGATACGCAGTATTTT	CASSDSDTDTQYF
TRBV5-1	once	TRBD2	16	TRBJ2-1	TGCGCCAGCAGCTTAACTAGCGGGGGGCCAAGGCGTGAGCAGTTCTTC	CASSLTSGGPRREQFF
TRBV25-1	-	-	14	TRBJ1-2	TGTGCCAGCAGTGCGCCGGGACCCCTCAGGGGCTACACCTTC	CASSAPGPLRGYTF
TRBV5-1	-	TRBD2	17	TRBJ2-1	TGCGCCAGCAGCTGGGACCCCGAAGCGGGAGTACCGGATGAGCAGTTCTTC	CASSWDPEAGVPDEQFF
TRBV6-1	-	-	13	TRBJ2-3	TGTGCCAGCAGTGAAATTGGCACAGATACGCAGTATTTT	CASSEIGTDTQYF
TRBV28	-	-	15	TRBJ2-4	TGTGCCAGCAGTTTAATCGGGGGCGCTGAAAACATTCAGTACTTC	CASSLIGGAENIQYF
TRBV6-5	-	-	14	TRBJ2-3	TGTGCCAGCAGTTACTCTTTACTTACAGATACGCAGTATTTT	CASSYSLLTDTQYF
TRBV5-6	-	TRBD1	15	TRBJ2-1	TGTGCCAGCAGCCCGCCGGACAGGGGGATCAATGAGCAGTTCTTC	CASSPPDRGINEQFF
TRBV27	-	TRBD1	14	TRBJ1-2	TGTGCCAGCAGTTCCGACAGGGGGAACTATGGCTACACCTTC	CASSSDRGNYGYTF
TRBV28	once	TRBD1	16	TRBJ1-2	TGTGCCAGCAGTTTACCCATGGGACAGACTAACTATGGCTACACCTTC	CASSLPMGQTNYGYTF
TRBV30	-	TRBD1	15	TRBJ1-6	TGTGCCTGGAGGAGTCGGGACAGGTCGAATTCACCCCTCCACTTT	CAWRSRDRSNSPLHF
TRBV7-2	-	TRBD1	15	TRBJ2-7	TGTGCCAGCAGCTCAGGAGGACAGGGTTTCTACGAGCAGTACTTC	CASSSGGQGFYEQYF
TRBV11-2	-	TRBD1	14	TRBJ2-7	TGTGCCAGCAGCTTGGGGACAGGGTACTACGAGCAGTACTTC	CASSLGTGYYEQYF
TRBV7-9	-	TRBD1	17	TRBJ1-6	TGTGCCAGCAGCTTAGTGGGACAGGGGGCGGATAATTCACCCCTCCACTTT	CASSLVGQGADNSPLHF
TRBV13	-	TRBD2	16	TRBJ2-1	TGTGCCAGCAGCTTAGGACGGGGGGGAGAATACAATGAGCAGTTCTTC	CASSLGRGGEYNEQFF
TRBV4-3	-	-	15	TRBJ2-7	TGCGCCAGCAGCCAAGATCCCACGGCGGGTGACGAGCAGTACTTC	CASSQDPTAGDEQYF
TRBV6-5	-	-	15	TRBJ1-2	TGTGCCAGCAGTTACTCGATGGTGAGGCAAGGGGGCTACACCTTC	CASSYSMVRQGGYTF
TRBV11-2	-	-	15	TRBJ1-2	TGTGCCAGCAGTATCGGAGTACCACTTAACTATGGCTACACCTTC	CASSIGVPLNYGYTF
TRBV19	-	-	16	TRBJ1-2	TGTGCCAGTAGCACCCGGGGATCAGGAAATAGCTATGGCTACACCTTC	CASSTRGSGNSYGYTF
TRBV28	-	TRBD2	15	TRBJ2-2	TGTGCCAGCAGTTGGCTAGCGGGAGCCACCGGGGAGCTGTTTTTT	CASSWLAGATGELFF